These 11 T cell receptor beta chains were all obtained from the same sample, sequenced in a study of T cells in Graves' hyperthyroidism and ophthalmopathy. The source material, RNA transcripts, was used to amplify TCR beta CDR3 regions. The HTBI primer set drove a first-round RT-PCR of the TCR CDR3. Each CDR3 protein gets one entry after TCRdb re-called the multiplex PCR reads with MiXCR. The sample has hundreds of thousands of distinct CDR3 sequences; approximately 24% are singletons. Sequencing was performed on blood. The receptor set was obtained from a woman between 40 and 55 years old with Graves' ophthalmopathy.

This clonotype has a count of ten or more. Here the CDR3 reads CASSVVRGQEETQYF. The CDR3 bases are TGTGCCAGCAGCGTCGTCAGGGGGCAGGAAGAGACCCAGTACTTC. V and J are TRBV7-2 and TRBJ2-5; 8 bases map to TRBD1. The length of the CDR3 is 15 residues. Germline values: CDR1 SGHTA, CDR2 FQGNSA. The J segment lost 3 bases and the V segment lost 5 bases, leaving 8 bases of the junction unmatched.

V gene TRBV15 combines with J gene TRBJ1-5; D remains ambiguous. Between the trimmed V and J ends, which lost 0 bases and 7 bases, there was a span of 13 bases. The CDR3 covers 15 residues. Per the germline V gene, CDR1 is LNHNV and CDR2 is YYDKDF (reference sequence). This chain's CDR3 is CATSRDRSRGQPQHF. The CDR3 DNA sequence: TGTGCCACCAGCAGAGATCGTAGCCGAGGACAGCCCCAGCATTTT.

This clonotype was seen ten or more times. This sequence may be a read error, since a much larger clone differs from it by one base. The chain combines TRBV19 with TRBJ2-7, with D perhaps TRBD2 (6 bases). Trimming left V 9 bases short and J 2 bases short, with 8 bases between. Germline V gene sequence: CDR1 LNHDA, CDR2 SQIVND (reference sequence). The CDR3 runs 11 residues. CDR3 sequence: CASGSTYEQYF. CDR3 DNA: TGTGCCAGCGGGAGCACCTACGAGCAGTACTTC.

This clonotype was counted many times. CDR3 DNA sequence: TGTGCCTGGACCGGCAGTTATAATTCACCCCTCCACTTT. This sequence encodes CAWTGSYNSPLHF. The chain is built from TRBV30 and TRBJ1-6, with D uncertain. Deletions cut 4 bases from V and 4 bases from J, with 8 bases between. The germline gives CDR1 GTSNPN, CDR2 SVGIG (reference sequence). This CDR3 comprises 13 residues.

This rearrangement joins TRBV6-5 to TRBJ1-2, with D uncertain. The germline gives CDR1 MNHEY, CDR2 SVGAGI. CDR3 length: 13 amino acids. V gave up 3 bases and J gave up 6 bases, with 11 bases separating them. CDR3 region: CASSYRKVDGYTF. The CDR3 coding sequence is TGTGCCAGCAGTTATCGGAAGGTGGATGGCTACACCTTC.

V gene TRBV20-1 combines with J gene TRBJ2-7, with TRBD1 as a possible D gene (5 bases). V was pared by 1 base and J by 2 bases, with 15 bases between. CDR1 DFQATT and CDR2 SNEGSKA come from the germline V gene (reference sequence). CDR3 length equals 15 residues. CDR3 sequence: CSARGASGSTYEQYF. CDR3 sequence (DNA): TGCAGTGCTAGAGGGGCCTCAGGGTCAACCTACGAGCAGTACTTC.

In this sample, this clonotype turned up a few times. The chain combines TRBV28 with TRBJ2-2; D not certain. The germline gives CDR1 MDHEN, CDR2 SYDVKM. The V end was cut by 7 bases, the J end by 3 bases, with 9 bases between. This CDR3 is built from 13 residues. CDR3 sequence reads: CASKTLDTGELFF. The CDR3 DNA is TGTGCCAGCAAGACCTTGGACACCGGGGAGCTGTTTTTT.

This clonotype was seen at least ten times. The chain combines TRBV29-1 with TRBJ1-2; 9 nucleotides align to TRBD1. The germline V gene encodes CDR1 SQVTM and CDR2 ANQGSEA. The CDR3 consists of 13 residues. Trimming took 6 bases from V and 7 from J; bases not matched to a gene: 9. This chain's CDR3 is CSVDPGTGFGYTF. The CDR3 DNA reads TGCAGCGTAGACCCCGGGACAGGGTTTGGCTACACCTTC.

This clonotype was recorded at least ten times. This rearrangement joins TRBV28 to TRBJ2-5, with 11 bases matching TRBD2. Trimming removed 5 bases from V and 4 bases from J; junction bases left unmatched: 6. CDR3 length: 15 residues. Germline loops: CDR1 MDHEN, CDR2 SYDVKM. For the CDR3, the DNA is TGTGCCAGCAGTCCTCGGACTAGCGGGCGAGAGACCCAGTACTTC. This codes for CASSPRTSGRETQYF. Variable domain in full (rest from reference TRBV28 and TRBJ2-5): DVKVTQSSRYLVKRTGEKVFLECVQDMDHENMFWYRQDPGLGLRLIYFSYDVKMKEKGDIPEGYSVSREKKERFSLILESASTNQTSMYLCASSPRTSGRETQYFGPGTRLLVL.

In DNA form, the CDR3 reads TGCGCCAGCAGCTTGGATAGCGGGAGCTTCTACGAGCAGTACTTC. This encodes CASSLDSGSFYEQYF. J is TRBJ2-7 and V is TRBV5-1; 9 nucleotides align to TRBD2. The V gene's germline CDR1 is SGHRS and CDR2 YFSETQ. V lost 0 bases, J lost 3 bases, and 4 bases stayed unmatched. This CDR3 has 15 amino acids. Variable domain in full (rest from reference TRBV5-1 and TRBJ2-7): KAGVTQTPRYLIKTRGQQVTLSCSPISGHRSVSWYQQTPGQGLQFLFEYFSETQRNKGNFPGRFSGRQFSNSRSEMNVSTLELGDSALYLCASSLDSGSFYEQYFGPGTRLTVT.

In its sample, this clonotype was seen many times. V is TRBV6-1 and J is TRBJ2-3, with unresolved D. Germline CDR1 MNHNS, CDR2 SASEGT. V lost 6 bases, J lost 0 bases, and 7 bases lay in between. This CDR3 is built from 13 residues. The CDR3 nucleotides read TGTGCCAGCAGCCCTTTTAGCACAGATACGCAGTATTTT. Amino acids: CASSPFSTDTQYF.